These 6 T cell receptor beta chains were all obtained from the same sample, sequenced in a study of shared clonotypes between healthy human individuals. TCRdb's table, derived via immunoSEQ multiplex PCR, lists solely in-frame clones and lacks some. This sample has 550,000 to 850,000 clones; less than 85% occur once, and the top ten carry 1.5% to 2%. Sequencing was done on a sample of memory CD4+ T cells sorted from blood. Subset indicated: CD45RA-negative fraction. The receptor source for this set is a woman in her twenties or thirties in good health.

Note on this clone: Additional DNA sequences in this sample encode the identical CDR3. The genes are TRBV7-9 and TRBJ1-2; 9 bases align to TRBD1. The trim removed 4 bases at V and 8 bases at J, leaving 11 bases unmatched. From germline, CDR1 is SEHNR and CDR2 FQNEAQ (reference sequence). The CDR3 is 15 residues long. The CDR3 region has the DNA TGTGCCAGCAGCTCCCCGGGACAGGGAATTTACGGCTACACCTTC. Translation: CASSSPGQGIYGYTF.

The genes are TRBV7-9 and TRBJ2-3; 7 bases map to TRBD1. With V trimmed by 7 bases and J by 4 bases, 23 bases remained unmatched. From germline, CDR1 is SEHNR and CDR2 FQNEAQ (reference sequence). The CDR3 is made up of 19 amino acids. DNA of the CDR3: TGTGCCAGCACCCGGATCCAGGGACAGTTCTTTAGTAGGCCAGATACGCAGTATTTT. This codes for CASTRIQGQFFSRPDTQYF.

This clone has just a few counts. The V call is TRBV25-1, the J call TRBJ2-7; D perhaps matches TRBD2 (6 bases). The V gene's germline CDR1 is MGHDK and CDR2 SYGVNS. The V end was cut by 5 bases, the J end by 2 bases, with 16 bases between. The CDR3 runs 15 residues. CDR3 in amino acids: CASSTRENNAYEQYF. As DNA, the CDR3 is TGTGCCAGCAGTACTCGGGAGAATAACGCCTACGAGCAGTACTTC.

Only a few counts were recorded for this clone. The V gene is TRBV7-8, the J gene TRBJ2-7; 11 bases align to TRBD2. The junction had 10 bases not matched to a gene; V was cut back by 4 bases and J by 2 bases. The CDR3 contains 17 residues. Germline CDR1 is SGHVS and CDR2 is FQNEAQ. CDR3 region: CASSSGVIAGGAYEQYF. CDR3 nucleotides: TGTGCCAGCAGCTCCGGAGTGATAGCGGGAGGGGCCTACGAGCAGTACTTC.

CDR3 protein: CASSYGQGGVDTQYF. CDR3 sequence (DNA): TGTGCCAGCAGTTACGGGCAGGGAGGGGTGGATACGCAGTATTTT. The V call is TRBV6-5, the J call TRBJ2-3; 7 nucleotides align to TRBD2. The germline CDR1 and CDR2 sequences are MNHEY and SVGAGI. The junction had 8 bases not matched to a gene; V was cut back by 2 bases and J by 6 bases. The CDR3 is 15 amino acids.

This clone appeared a few times. The chain links TRBV25-1 to TRBJ2-4, with 8 bases aligning to TRBD2. The CDR3 spans 16 residues. With 4 bases clipped from V and 0 bases from J, the junction kept 5 bases outside the gene matches. Germline V gene lookup returns CDR1 MGHDK and CDR2 SYGVNS. CDR3 in amino acids: CASSVSGGVAKNIQYF. In nucleotides, the CDR3 is TGTGCCAGCAGTGTATCCGGGGGGGTAGCCAAAAACATTCAGTACTTC.